This T cell receptor beta chain was captured in a study of a mutant IDH1 vaccine in newly diagnosed glioma. Turning to the study itself: Treated patients, around 60% male and around 40% female, averaged about 40 years of age.

Described time point: week 47, end of study. Every single dose of the vaccine, 300 ug of mutant IDH1 20-mer peptide, came with topical imiquimod. Concerning this clone itself: Its antigen is not known.

Sequencing was performed with immunoSEQ multiplex PCR; in TCRdb, only in-frame clones are kept and a portion is missing. The table includes around 50,000 clones, approximately 64% detected once. The CDR3 is 12 residues long. V lost 7 bases to trimming and J lost 4 bases, with 8 bases between them. Germline CDR1 and CDR2: SGDLS and YYNGEE. The V and J genes are TRBV9 and TRBJ1-4, with no clear D. The sequence derives from a man aged 35 to 55 with glioma. Some clones in this sample may be carry-over from other donors' samples. Specimen: peripheral blood mononuclear cells (PBMCs), collected from a glioma patient whose treatment included an IDH1 peptide vaccine. CDR3 sequence: CASGGGNEKLFF. The CDR3 DNA sequence: TGTGCCAGCGGAGGTGGTAATGAAAAACTGTTTTTT.